The next 6 T cell receptor beta chains were all read from a single sample in a study of blood T cell repertoires in COVID-19. Clones were read by immunoSEQ multiplex PCR, and TCRdb kept only the in-frame ones, dropping some. The top ten hold around 1.2% of the sample, which has roughly 120,000 clones, approximately 90% seen once. Sequenced: peripheral blood. These receptors originate from a human donor in a cohort sampled during active COVID-19.

The CDR3 loop is CASSLVVSGGNEQFF. In DNA form, the CDR3 reads TGTGCCAGCAGCTTAGTTGTAAGCGGGGGTAATGAGCAGTTCTTC. The chain is built from TRBV11-2 and TRBJ2-1; TRBD2 agrees at 8 bases. Losses at the gene ends were 1 base for V and 7 bases for J; bases not matched to a gene: 6. This CDR3 has 15 amino acids. Germline assignment: CDR1 SGHAT and CDR2 FQNNGV.

The chain joins TRBV10-3 to TRBJ2-1; 12 positions agree with TRBD1. The CDR3 is 15 residues long. V trimming: 6 bases; J trimming: 4 bases; junction bases outside the gene matches: 4. CDR1 and CDR2 from the germline V gene are ENHRY and SYGVKD. Written as DNA, the CDR3 is TGTGCCATCAGGGGGGACAGGGGGCGATACAATGAGCAGTTCTTC. This gives the protein CAIRGDRGRYNEQFF.

The rearrangement uses TRBV5-6 and TRBJ2-2, with 12 bases fitting TRBD1. J gave up 4 bases and V 2 bases, and 9 bases lay outside the gene matches. Germline V gene lookup returns CDR1 SGHDT and CDR2 YYEEEE. The CDR3 contains 18 residues. Here the CDR3 reads CASSFSPGTGGTTGELFF. DNA of the CDR3: TGTGCCAGCAGCTTTTCTCCGGGGACAGGGGGCACCACCGGGGAGCTGTTTTTT. The whole variable domain, remainder taken from reference TRBV5-6 and TRBJ2-2, is DAGVTQSPTHLIKTRGQQVTLRCSPKSGHDTVSWYQQALGQGPQFIFQYYEEEERQRGNFPDRFSGHQFPNYSSELNVNALLLGDSALYLCASSFSPGTGGTTGELFFGEGSRLTVL.

This chain links TRBV4-2 with TRBJ1-2; D might be TRBD1 (6 bases). The germline CDR1 and CDR2 sequences are LGHNA and YNFKEQ. The CDR3 runs 15 residues. With 0 bases removed from V and 5 bases from J, the gap between germline ends came to 13 bases. In DNA, the CDR3 is TGTGCCAGCAGCCAAGAATCGGGGACACTTTATGGCTACACCTTC. It translates to CASSQESGTLYGYTF.

The CDR3 nucleotides read TGTGCCAGCAGCTTAGGACAGGGGTCGGCTTTCTTT. It yields the protein CASSLGQGSAFF. The rearrangement links TRBV13 to TRBJ1-1, with 7 bases lining up with TRBD1. Germline loops: CDR1 PRHDT, CDR2 FYEKMQ (reference sequence). This CDR3 region has 12 residues. J gave up 11 bases and V 0 bases, and 3 bases lay outside the gene matches.

V is TRBV7-9 and J is TRBJ2-5; 9 nucleotides match TRBD2. This CDR3 has 15 amino acids. Germline trimming cut 1 base from V and 2 bases from J; bases unmatched to any gene: 2. Germline CDR1 SEHNR, CDR2 FQNEAQ (reference sequence). CDR3 residues: CASSLVAGVQETQYF. The CDR3, as DNA: TGTGCCAGCAGCTTAGTAGCGGGGGTTCAAGAGACCCAGTACTTC.